The rows below give T cell receptor beta chains drawn from one sample of a study of T cells in Graves' hyperthyroidism and ophthalmopathy. TCRdb re-called the multiplex PCR reads through MiXCR, storing one row per CDR3 protein. Of some 460,000 distinct CDR3 sequences in the sample, about a sixth were seen once. The material sequenced was blood. Receptors originate from a woman between 18 and 29 years old with Graves' hyperthyroidism. The CDR3 runs from the conserved cysteine through the conserved F or W. A D gene is named only where the DNA matches it firmly. The listing skips clone size in some rows; elsewhere it reads once, few, many or a size class.

V	J	D	size	DNA	CDR3
TRBV30	TRBJ2-1	NA	NA	TGTGCCTGGAGTCACCCCCGGGGGCGGAAGTTCTTC	CAWSHPRGRKFF
TRBV5-1	TRBJ2-1	TRBD2	NA	TGCGCCAGCAGCTTGACTAGCGGCGCCGTAATTTATGAGCAGTTCTTC	CASSLTSGAVIYEQFF
TRBV10-3	TRBJ2-3	TRBD1	few	TGTGCCATCACTCCGGGACAGATCACAGATACGCAGTATTTT	CAITPGQITDTQYF
TRBV5-1	TRBJ1-1	TRBD1	many	TGCGCCAGCAGCTTGCCAGGGGGCGGAACTGAAGCTTTCTTT	CASSLPGGGTEAFF
TRBV6-1	TRBJ2-1	NA	many	TGTGCCACCAAGGACTATCTTCTCACTGAGCAGTTCTTC	CATKDYLLTEQFF
TRBV6-1	TRBJ2-1	NA	few	TGTGCCAGCACCCCGGAGGGGGGCCATGAGCAGTTCTTC	CASTPEGGHEQFF
TRBV6-1	TRBJ2-7	TRBD2	many	TGTGCCAGCACTAGCGGGGGGGCCGGCAGCGAGCAGTACTTC	CASTSGGAGSEQYF
TRBV20-1	TRBJ2-1	TRBD2	NA	TGCAGTGCTAGAGATCAGGCTAGCGGGGGTCTCAATGAGCAGTTCTTC	CSARDQASGGLNEQFF
TRBV5-4	TRBJ2-1	TRBD2	NA	TGTGCCAGCAGCTCTAAAAGGGTTGCTAGCGGGGGGGACAATGAGCAGTTCTTC	CASSSKRVASGGDNEQFF
TRBV7-9	TRBJ2-5	NA	once	TGTGCCAGCAGCTTAGCCCTTGGGCCAGCTGGAACCCAGTACTTC	CASSLALGPAGTQYF
TRBV29-1	TRBJ2-5	NA	many	TGCAGCGCCGAGGGCAGAGGATCAGTGACCCAGTACTTC	CSAEGRGSVTQYF
TRBV19	TRBJ1-1	TRBD1	many	TGTGCCAGTAGTATAGGGACAGGGGGGACTGAAGCTTTCTTT	CASSIGTGGTEAFF
TRBV10-3	TRBJ1-3	TRBD1	NA	TGTGCCATCAGTGGGGACAGGTCTGGAAACACCATATATTTT	CAISGDRSGNTIYF
TRBV11-2	TRBJ2-7	NA	many	TGTGCCTCCGAATGGGCGGCCGGAGGGTACGAGCAGTACTTC	CASEWAAGGYEQYF
TRBV19	TRBJ1-5	NA	many	TGTGCCAGTAGCCTCCGGGGGGGAAGCCGACGCAATCAGCCCCAGCATTTT	CASSLRGGSRRNQPQHF
TRBV14	TRBJ2-7	TRBD1	many	TGTGCCAGCAGCCCCCGACAGGGATCTACCTACGAGCAGTACTTC	CASSPRQGSTYEQYF
TRBV12-3/TRBV12-4	TRBJ1-2	NA	many	TGTGCCAGCAGTCCCACCCCAAGAGACGGCTACACCTTC	CASSPTPRDGYTF
TRBV6-1	TRBJ1-5	TRBD1	many	TGTGCCAGCAGTCCCGACCAGGGGGTGGGCAATCAGCCCCAGCATTTT	CASSPDQGVGNQPQHF
TRBV6-1	TRBJ2-3	TRBD1	many	TGTGCCAGCAGTGATTTCCAGGGGGCCACAGATACGCAGTATTTT	CASSDFQGATDTQYF
TRBV12-5	TRBJ2-7	NA	many	TGTGCTAGTGATAACCCCTCCGGGACCACCTACGAGCAGTACTTC	CASDNPSGTTYEQYF
TRBV6-1	TRBJ2-1	TRBD1	many	TGTGCCAGCAGACAGGGGAACTACAATGAGCAGTTCTTC	CASRQGNYNEQFF
TRBV20-1	TRBJ2-7	TRBD1	once	TGCAGTGCTCTCCGGACAGGGAAGGCCTACGAGCAGTACTTC	CSALRTGKAYEQYF
TRBV5-1	TRBJ2-7	NA	many	TGCGCCAGCAGCTTACAGGGAAGCTCCTACGAGCAGTACTTC	CASSLQGSSYEQYF
TRBV30	TRBJ1-2	TRBD1	many	TGTGCCTGGACTGAGACAGGGGGTAACTATGGCTACACCTTC	CAWTETGGNYGYTF
TRBV13	TRBJ1-1	NA	once	TGTGCCAGCAGCTCTCAGGGAGCTAGCACTGAAGCTTTCTTT	CASSSQGASTEAFF
TRBV2	TRBJ2-2	NA	many	TGTGCCAGCAGCGAAACCGGGGGAGACGCCGGGGAGCTGTTTTTT	CASSETGGDAGELFF
TRBV30	TRBJ2-1	NA	many	TGTGCCTGGAGGGGTGGAGGGGGGGCAGGGAATGAGCAGTTCTTC	CAWRGGGGAGNEQFF
TRBV3-1	TRBJ1-4	NA	many	TGTGCCAGCAGCCAAGATGGAGGACCGGAAAATGAAAAACTGTTTTTT	CASSQDGGPENEKLFF
TRBV4-1	TRBJ2-7	NA	few	TGCGCCAGCAGCCCGCAGGCAGGTATAGAGCAGTACTTC	CASSPQAGIEQYF
TRBV5-5	TRBJ1-1	TRBD1	NA	TGTGCCAGCAGCTTGAACCCAGGGGGGGCTGGTACTGAAGCTTTCTTT	CASSLNPGGAGTEAFF
TRBV30	TRBJ2-3	NA	many	TGTGCCTGGAGTAGTCAGGGAGATACGCAGTATTTT	CAWSSQGDTQYF
TRBV10-3	TRBJ2-1	NA	NA	TGTGCCATCAGTGAGGAGGGGTGGTATAACTCCTACAATGAGCAGTTCTTC	CAISEEGWYNSYNEQFF
TRBV2	TRBJ2-1	NA	NA	TGTGCCAGCAGTGATGGGGAGAGCGCCTACAATGAGCAGTTCTTC	CASSDGESAYNEQFF
TRBV6-5	TRBJ1-2	NA	many	TGTGCCAGCAGTTACTCGCCGGCGGATTATGGCTACACCTTC	CASSYSPADYGYTF
TRBV2	TRBJ2-7	TRBD1	NA	TGTGCCAGCAACCTACTTACAGGGGGCTCCTACGAGCAGTACTTC	CASNLLTGGSYEQYF
TRBV6-4	TRBJ1-5	TRBD1	NA	TGTGCCAGCAGTGACAGGAGGACAGGGAGATGCTATGGCAATCAGCCCCAGCATTTT	CASSDRRTGRCYGNQPQHF
TRBV9	TRBJ2-1	TRBD1	many	TGTGCCAGCAACCCAGGGGGCACAGTTTCCAATCAGCAGTTCTTC	CASNPGGTVSNQQFF
TRBV7-3	TRBJ2-1	TRBD2	many	TGTGCCAGCAGCTCCTCCGGGACTAGCGGGGGGGCCTCCAAGGATGAGCAGTTCTTC	CASSSSGTSGGASKDEQFF
TRBV19	TRBJ1-5	NA	few	TGTGCCAGTAGGGGCCGGGGGGCAGGTCAGCCCCAGCATTTT	CASRGRGAGQPQHF
TRBV12-3/TRBV12-4	TRBJ2-2	NA	many	TGTGCCAGCAGTTTACCAGGCCACACCGGGGAGCTGTTTTTT	CASSLPGHTGELFF
TRBV12-3/TRBV12-4	TRBJ1-2	NA	NA	TGTGCCAGCAAACCACAGACAGTTGGTTGGGGTGGCTACACCTTC	CASKPQTVGWGGYTF
TRBV5-1	TRBJ1-6	NA	many	TGCGCCAGCAGCTTTGGTCTTAGTAATTCACCCCTCCACTTT	CASSFGLSNSPLHF
TRBV19	TRBJ1-5	NA	NA	TGTGCCAGTAGTATATTAGCTATGAATAGCAATCAGCCCCAGCATTTT	CASSILAMNSNQPQHF
TRBV6-1	TRBJ2-6	NA	many	TGTGCCAGCCTTTCCTCTGGGGCCAACGTCCTGACTTTC	CASLSSGANVLTF
TRBV6-1	TRBJ1-5	NA	NA	TGTGCCAGCAGTCCCCGTGGAGGGGTTCAGCCCCAGCATTTT	CASSPRGGVQPQHF
TRBV29-1	TRBJ2-7	NA	many	TGCAGCGTTGTGGGGGGACAGTACTACGAGCAGTACTTC	CSVVGGQYYEQYF
TRBV3-1	TRBJ1-1	TRBD1	NA	TGTGCCAGCAGCCCTTACAGGGGGCAAGGAACTGAAGCTTTCTTT	CASSPYRGQGTEAFF